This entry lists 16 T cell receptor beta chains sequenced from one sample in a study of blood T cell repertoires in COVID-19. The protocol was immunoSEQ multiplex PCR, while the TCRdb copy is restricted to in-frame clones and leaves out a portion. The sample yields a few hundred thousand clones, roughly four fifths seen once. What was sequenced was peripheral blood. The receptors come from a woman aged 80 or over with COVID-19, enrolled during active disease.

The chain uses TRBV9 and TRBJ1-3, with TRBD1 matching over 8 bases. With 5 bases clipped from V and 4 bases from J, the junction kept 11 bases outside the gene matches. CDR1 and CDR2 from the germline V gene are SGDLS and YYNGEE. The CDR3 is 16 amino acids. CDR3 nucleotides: TGTGCCAGCAGTTTAAGACTGACAGGGGAAGGAAACACCATATATTTT. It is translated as CASSLRLTGEGNTIYF. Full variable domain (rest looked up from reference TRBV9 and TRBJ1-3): DSGVTQTPKHLITATGQRVTLRCSPRSGDLSVYWYQQSLDQGLQFLIQYYNGEERAKGNILERFSAQQFPDLHSELNLSSLELGDSALYFCASSLRLTGEGNTIYFGEGSWLTVV.

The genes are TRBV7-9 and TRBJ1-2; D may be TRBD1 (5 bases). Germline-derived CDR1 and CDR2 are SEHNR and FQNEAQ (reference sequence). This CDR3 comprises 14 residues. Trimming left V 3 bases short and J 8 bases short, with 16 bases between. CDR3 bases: TGTGCCAGCAGCTTTACCGGGGGAAGTGGGGGCTACACCTTC. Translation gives CASSFTGGSGGYTF.

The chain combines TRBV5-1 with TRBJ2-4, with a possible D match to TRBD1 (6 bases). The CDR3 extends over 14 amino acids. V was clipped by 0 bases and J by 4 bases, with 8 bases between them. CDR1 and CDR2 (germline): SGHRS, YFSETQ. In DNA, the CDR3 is TGCGCCAGCAGCTTGGGGCAGGGGAAAAACATTCAGTACTTC. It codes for CASSLGQGKNIQYF.

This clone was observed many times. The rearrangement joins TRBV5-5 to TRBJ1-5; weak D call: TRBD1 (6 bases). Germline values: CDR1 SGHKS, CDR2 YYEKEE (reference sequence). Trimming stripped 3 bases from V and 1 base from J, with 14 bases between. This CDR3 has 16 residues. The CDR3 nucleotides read TGTGCCAGCAGCTCTGGGGGGGGCGGAAGCAATCAGCCCCAGCATTTT. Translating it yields CASSSGGGGSNQPQHF.

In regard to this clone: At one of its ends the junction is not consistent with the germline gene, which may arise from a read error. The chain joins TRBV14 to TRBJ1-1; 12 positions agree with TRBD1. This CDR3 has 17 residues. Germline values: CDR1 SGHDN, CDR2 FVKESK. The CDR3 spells CASRQGGTGGPNTEAFF. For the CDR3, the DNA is TGTGCCAGCAGACAAGGAGGGACAGGGGGCCCGAACACTGAAGCTTTCTTT.

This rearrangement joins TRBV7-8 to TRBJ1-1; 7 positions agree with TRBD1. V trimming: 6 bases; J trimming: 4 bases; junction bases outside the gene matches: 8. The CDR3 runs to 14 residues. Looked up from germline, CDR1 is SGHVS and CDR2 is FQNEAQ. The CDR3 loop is CASRSHRDSTEAFF. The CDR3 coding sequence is TGTGCCAGCAGATCACACAGGGACAGCACTGAAGCTTTCTTT.

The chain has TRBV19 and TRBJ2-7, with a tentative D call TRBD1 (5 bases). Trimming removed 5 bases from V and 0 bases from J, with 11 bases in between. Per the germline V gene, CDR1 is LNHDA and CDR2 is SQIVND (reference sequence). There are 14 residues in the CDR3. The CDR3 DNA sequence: TGTGCCAGTAGTCCCAGGGTTAGCTCCTACGAGCAGTACTTC. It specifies CASSPRVSSYEQYF.

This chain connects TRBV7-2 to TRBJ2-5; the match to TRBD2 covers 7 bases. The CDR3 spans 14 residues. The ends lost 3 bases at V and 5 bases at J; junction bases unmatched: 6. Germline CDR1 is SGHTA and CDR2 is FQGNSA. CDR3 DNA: TGTGCCAGCAGCTTCGCGGGAGTGGGGGAGACCCAGTACTTC. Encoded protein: CASSFAGVGETQYF.

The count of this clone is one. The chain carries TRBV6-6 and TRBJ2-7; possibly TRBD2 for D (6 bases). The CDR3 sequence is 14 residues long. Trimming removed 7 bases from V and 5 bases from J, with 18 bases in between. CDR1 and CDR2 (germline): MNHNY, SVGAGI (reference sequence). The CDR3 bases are TGTGCCAGCAACACACCCGGGACTTTCCACGAGCAGTACTTC. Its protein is CASNTPGTFHEQYF.

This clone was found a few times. This chain's CDR3 is CATPKQPQHF. As DNA, the CDR3 is TGTGCCACCCCTAAGCAGCCCCAGCATTTT. The chain uses TRBV24-1 and TRBJ1-5; the D is unclear. The CDR3 length is 10 residues. V lost 9 bases, J lost 7 bases, and 6 bases lay in between. The germline gives CDR1 KGHDR, CDR2 SFDVKD.

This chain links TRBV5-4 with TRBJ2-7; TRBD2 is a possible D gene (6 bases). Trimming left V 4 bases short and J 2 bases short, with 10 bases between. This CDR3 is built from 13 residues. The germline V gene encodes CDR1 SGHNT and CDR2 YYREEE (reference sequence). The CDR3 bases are TGTGCCAGCAGCCGGGACTCCACCTACGAGCAGTACTTC. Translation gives CASSRDSTYEQYF.

This chain's CDR3 is CATSDPDRVEQYF. CDR3 DNA: TGTGCCACCAGTGATCCGGACAGGGTCGAGCAGTACTTC. This sequence joins TRBV24-1 and TRBJ2-7; TRBD1 matches 8 bases. J was trimmed by 6 bases and V by 3 bases; bases with no gene match: 3. Germline V CDR1 and CDR2: KGHDR, SFDVKD. The CDR3 totals 13 residues.

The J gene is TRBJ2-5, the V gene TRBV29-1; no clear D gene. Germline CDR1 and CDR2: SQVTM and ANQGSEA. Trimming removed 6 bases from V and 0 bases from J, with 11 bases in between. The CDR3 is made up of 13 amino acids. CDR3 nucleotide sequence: TGCAGCGTCTTGGGCCCGTACCAAGAGACCCAGTACTTC. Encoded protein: CSVLGPYQETQYF.

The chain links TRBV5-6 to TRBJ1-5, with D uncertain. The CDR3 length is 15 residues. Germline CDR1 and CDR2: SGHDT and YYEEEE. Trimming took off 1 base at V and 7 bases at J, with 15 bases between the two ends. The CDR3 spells CASSLYGLLHQPQHF. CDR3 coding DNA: TGTGCCAGCAGCTTGTATGGACTATTGCACCAGCCCCAGCATTTT.

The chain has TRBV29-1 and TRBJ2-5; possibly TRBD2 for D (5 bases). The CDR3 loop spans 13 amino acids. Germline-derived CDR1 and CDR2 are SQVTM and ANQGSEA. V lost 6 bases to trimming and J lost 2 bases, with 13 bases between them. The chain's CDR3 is CSVSAGVQETQYF. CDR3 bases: TGCAGCGTGTCCGCGGGCGTTCAAGAGACCCAGTACTTC.

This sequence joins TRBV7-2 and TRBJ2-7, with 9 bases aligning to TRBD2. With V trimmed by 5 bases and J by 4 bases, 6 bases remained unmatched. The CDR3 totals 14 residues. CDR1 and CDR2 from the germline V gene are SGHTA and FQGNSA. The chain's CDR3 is CASSVLAGPYEQYF. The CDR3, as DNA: TGTGCCAGCAGCGTCCTAGCGGGGCCTTACGAGCAGTACTTC.